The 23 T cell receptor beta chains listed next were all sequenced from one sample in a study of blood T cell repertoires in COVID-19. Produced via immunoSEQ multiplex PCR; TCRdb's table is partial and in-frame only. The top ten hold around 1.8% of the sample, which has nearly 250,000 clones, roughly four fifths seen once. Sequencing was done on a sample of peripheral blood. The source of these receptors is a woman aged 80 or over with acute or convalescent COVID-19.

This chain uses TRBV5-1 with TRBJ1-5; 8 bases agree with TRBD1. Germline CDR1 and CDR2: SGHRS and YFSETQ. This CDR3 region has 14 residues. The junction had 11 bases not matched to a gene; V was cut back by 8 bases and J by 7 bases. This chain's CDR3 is CARSNRGFGQPQHF. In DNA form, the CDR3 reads TGCGCCAGATCGAACAGGGGGTTCGGACAGCCCCAGCATTTT. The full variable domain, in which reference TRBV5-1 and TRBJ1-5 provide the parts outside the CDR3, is KAGVTQTPRYLIKTRGQQVTLSCSPISGHRSVSWYQQTPGQGLQFLFEYFSETQRNKGNFPGRFSGRQFSNSRSEMNVSTLELGDSALYLCARSNRGFGQPQHFGDGTRLSIL.

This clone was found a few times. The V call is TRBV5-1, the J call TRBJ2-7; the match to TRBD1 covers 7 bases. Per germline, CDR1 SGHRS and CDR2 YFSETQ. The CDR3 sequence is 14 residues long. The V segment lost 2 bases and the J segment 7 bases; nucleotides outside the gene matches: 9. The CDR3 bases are TGCGCCAGCAGCTTCGGGGACAGCACTTTGGAGCAGTACTTC. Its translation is CASSFGDSTLEQYF.

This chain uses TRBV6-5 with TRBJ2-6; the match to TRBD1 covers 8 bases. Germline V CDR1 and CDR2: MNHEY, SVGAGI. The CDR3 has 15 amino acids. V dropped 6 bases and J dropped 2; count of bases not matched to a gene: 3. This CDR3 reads CASRAGGAGANVLTF. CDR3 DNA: TGTGCCAGCAGGGCAGGGGGCGCTGGGGCCAACGTCCTGACTTTC.

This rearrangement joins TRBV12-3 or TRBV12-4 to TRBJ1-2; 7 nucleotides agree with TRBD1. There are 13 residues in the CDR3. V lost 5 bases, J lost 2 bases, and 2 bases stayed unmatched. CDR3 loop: CASSQDRNYGYTF. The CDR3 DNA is TGTGCCAGCAGTCAGGACAGGAACTATGGCTACACCTTC.

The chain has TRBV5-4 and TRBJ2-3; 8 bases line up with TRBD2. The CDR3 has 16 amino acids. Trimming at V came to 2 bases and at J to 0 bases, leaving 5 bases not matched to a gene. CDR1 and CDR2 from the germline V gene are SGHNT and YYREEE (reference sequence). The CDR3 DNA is TGTGCCAGCAGCTTCAGGGCGGGAGGAAGCACAGATACGCAGTATTTT. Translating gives CASSFRAGGSTDTQYF.

CDR3 sequence (DNA): TGCAGTGCTAGCGACTATGAGCAGTTCTTC. Translated: CSASDYEQFF. This sequence joins TRBV20-1 and TRBJ2-1; D gene unclear. The CDR3 covers 10 residues. Per germline, CDR1 DFQATT and CDR2 SNEGSKA (reference sequence). Trimming cost V 3 bases and J 8 bases, with 5 bases left between them.

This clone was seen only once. CDR3 nucleotides: TGTGCCATCAGTGATAACATTGGAGAGCCCCAGCATTTT. Amino acids: CAISDNIGEPQHF. The genes are TRBV10-3 and TRBJ1-5; D remains ambiguous. Germline CDR1 ENHRY, CDR2 SYGVKD. The CDR3 covers 13 residues. V gave up 3 bases and J gave up 8 bases, with 11 bases separating them.

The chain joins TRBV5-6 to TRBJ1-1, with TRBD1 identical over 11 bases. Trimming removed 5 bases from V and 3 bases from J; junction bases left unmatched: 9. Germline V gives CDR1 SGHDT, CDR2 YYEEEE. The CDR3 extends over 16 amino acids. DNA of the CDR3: TGTGCCAGCAGTGGACAGGGGGCGATTGCGGACACTGAAGCTTTCTTT. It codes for CASSGQGAIADTEAFF.

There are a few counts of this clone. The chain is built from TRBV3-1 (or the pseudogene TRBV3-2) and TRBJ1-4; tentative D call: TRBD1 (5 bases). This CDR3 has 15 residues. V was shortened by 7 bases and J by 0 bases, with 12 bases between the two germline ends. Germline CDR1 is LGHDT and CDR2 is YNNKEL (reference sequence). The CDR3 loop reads CASKTAAATNEKLFF. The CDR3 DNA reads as TGTGCCAGCAAGACAGCCGCCGCAACTAATGAAAAACTGTTTTTT.

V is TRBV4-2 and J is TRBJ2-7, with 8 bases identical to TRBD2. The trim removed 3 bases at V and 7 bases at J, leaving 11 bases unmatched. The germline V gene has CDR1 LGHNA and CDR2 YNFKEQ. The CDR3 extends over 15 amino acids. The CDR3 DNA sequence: TGTGCCAGCAGCCAGGGGGCGGGAGGCCTTTGGGAGCAGTACTTC. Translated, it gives CASSQGAGGLWEQYF.

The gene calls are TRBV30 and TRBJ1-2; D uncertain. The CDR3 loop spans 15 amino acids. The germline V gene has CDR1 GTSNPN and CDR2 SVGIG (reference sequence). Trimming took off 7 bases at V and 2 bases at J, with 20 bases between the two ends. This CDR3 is CASAWRVHSNYGYTF. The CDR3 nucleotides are TGTGCCTCAGCGTGGAGGGTCCACTCAAACTATGGCTACACCTTC.

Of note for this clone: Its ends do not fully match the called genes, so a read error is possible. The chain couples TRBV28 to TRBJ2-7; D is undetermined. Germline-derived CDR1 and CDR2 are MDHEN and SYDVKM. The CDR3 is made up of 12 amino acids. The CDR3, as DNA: TGTGCCAGCACCACTCTCGAGGTAGATCGTCACTTC. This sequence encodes CASTTLEVDRHF. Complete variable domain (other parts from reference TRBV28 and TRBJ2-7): DVKVTQSSRYLVKRTGEKVFLECVQDMDHENMFWYRQDPGLGLRLIYFSYDVKMKEKGDIPEGYSVSREKKERFSLILESASTNQTSMYLCASTTLEVDRHFGPGTRLTVT.

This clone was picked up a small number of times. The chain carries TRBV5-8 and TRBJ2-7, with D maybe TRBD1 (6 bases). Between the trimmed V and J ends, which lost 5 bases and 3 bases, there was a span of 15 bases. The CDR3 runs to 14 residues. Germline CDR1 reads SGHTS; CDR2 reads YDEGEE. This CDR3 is CASSKNRVGYEQYF. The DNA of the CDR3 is TGTGCCAGCAGTAAGAACAGGGTTGGCTACGAGCAGTACTTC.

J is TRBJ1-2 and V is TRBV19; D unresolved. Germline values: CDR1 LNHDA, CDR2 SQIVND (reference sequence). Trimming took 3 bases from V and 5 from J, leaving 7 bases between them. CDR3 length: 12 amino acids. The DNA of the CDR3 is TGTGCCAGTAGTATTGAGGGTTATGGCTACACCTTC. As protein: CASSIEGYGYTF.

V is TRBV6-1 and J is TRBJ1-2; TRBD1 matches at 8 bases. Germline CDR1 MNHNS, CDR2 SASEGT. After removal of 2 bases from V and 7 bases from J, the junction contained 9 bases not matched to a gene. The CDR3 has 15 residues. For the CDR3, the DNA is TGTGCCAGCAGTGAATCTCGGACAGGGTCGTCTGGCTACACCTTC. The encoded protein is CASSESRTGSSGYTF.

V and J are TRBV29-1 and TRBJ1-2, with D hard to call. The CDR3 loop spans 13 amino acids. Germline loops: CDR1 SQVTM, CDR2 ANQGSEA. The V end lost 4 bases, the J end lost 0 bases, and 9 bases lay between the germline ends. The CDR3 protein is CSVVGETNYGYTF. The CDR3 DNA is TGCAGCGTTGTGGGAGAAACTAACTATGGCTACACCTTC.

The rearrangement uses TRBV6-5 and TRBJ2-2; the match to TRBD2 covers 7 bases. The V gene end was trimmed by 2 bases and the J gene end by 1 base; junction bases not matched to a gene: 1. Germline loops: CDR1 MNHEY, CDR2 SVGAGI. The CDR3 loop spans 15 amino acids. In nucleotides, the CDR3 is TGTGCCAGCAGTTACGGGAGGGGGAACACCGGGGAGCTGTTTTTT. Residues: CASSYGRGNTGELFF.

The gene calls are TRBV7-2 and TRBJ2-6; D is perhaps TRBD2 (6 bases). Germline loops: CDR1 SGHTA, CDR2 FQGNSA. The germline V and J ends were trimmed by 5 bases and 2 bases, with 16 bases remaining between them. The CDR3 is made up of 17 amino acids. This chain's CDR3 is CASSSGPRLTGANVLTF. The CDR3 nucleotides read TGTGCCAGCAGCAGCGGGCCCAGGTTGACTGGGGCCAACGTCCTGACTTTC.

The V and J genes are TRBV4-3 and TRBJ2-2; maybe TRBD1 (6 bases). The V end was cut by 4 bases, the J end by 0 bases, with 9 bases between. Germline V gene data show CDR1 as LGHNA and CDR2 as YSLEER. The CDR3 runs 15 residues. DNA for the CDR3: TGCGCCAGCAGCCCAGGGACACCGAACACCGGGGAGCTGTTTTTT. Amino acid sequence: CASSPGTPNTGELFF.

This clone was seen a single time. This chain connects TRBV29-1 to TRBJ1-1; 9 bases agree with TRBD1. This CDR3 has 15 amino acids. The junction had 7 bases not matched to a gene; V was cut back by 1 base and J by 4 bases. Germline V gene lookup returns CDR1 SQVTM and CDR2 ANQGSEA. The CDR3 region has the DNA TGCAGCGTTGAAGGGGACAGGGAAGGAGGCACTGAAGCTTTCTTT. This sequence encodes CSVEGDREGGTEAFF.

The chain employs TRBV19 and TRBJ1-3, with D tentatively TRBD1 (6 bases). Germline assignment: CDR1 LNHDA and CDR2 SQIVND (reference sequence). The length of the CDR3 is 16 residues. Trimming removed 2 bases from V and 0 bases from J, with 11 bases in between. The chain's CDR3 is CASSIRGYRSGNTIYF. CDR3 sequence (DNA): TGTGCCAGTAGTATAAGGGGGTATCGCTCTGGAAACACCATATATTTT.

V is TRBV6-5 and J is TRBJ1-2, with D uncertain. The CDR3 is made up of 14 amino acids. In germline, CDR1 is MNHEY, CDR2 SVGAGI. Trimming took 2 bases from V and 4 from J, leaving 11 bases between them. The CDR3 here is CASSYREVGYGYTF. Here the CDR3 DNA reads TGTGCCAGCAGTTACCGAGAGGTGGGCTATGGCTACACCTTC.

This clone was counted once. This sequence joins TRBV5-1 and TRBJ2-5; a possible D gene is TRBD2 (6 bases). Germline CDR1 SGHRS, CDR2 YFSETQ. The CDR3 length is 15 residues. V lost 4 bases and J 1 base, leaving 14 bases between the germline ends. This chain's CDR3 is CASSKQRATQETQYF. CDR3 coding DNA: TGCGCCAGCAGCAAACAGCGGGCTACCCAAGAGACCCAGTACTTC.